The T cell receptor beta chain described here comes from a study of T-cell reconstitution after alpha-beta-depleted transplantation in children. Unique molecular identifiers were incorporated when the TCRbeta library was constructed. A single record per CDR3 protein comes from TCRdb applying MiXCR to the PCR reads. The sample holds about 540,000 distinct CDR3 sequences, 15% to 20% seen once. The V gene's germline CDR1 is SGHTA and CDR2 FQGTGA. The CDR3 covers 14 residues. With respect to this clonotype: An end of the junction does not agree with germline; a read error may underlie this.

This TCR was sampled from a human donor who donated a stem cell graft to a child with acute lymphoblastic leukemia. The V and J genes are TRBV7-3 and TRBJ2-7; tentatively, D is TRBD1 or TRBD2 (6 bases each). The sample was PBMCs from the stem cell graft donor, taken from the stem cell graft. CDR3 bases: TGTGCCATCAGCTTAAACAGGGAGGACTACGAGCAGTACTTC. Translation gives CAISLNREDYEQYF.